The 29 T cell receptor beta chains below were found in one sample sequenced in a study of OX40 agonist ivuxolimab in advanced cancers. The protocol used for the library was the immunoSEQ multiplex PCR assay. This is the immuneACCESS table as TCRdb keeps it, with only in-frame sequences that have V and J called. A part of the clones is gone; compared with another copy, unresolved V genes explain less than half, and the rest is unexplained. Within this sample are nearly 25,000 clones, with approximately 91% of them counted one time only. Of the sample, 49% falls within the top ten clones. The specimen comprised CD4+ or CD8+ T cells sorted from blood, sampled in a trial of the OX40 agonist ivuxolimab. The origin of the receptors is an adult with an advanced solid tumor such as melanoma, head and neck, liver or kidney cancer.

The chain is built from TRBV28 and TRBJ1-4; 12 bases match TRBD1. This CDR3 contains 14 residues. With V trimmed by 6 bases and J by 5 bases, 1 base remained unmatched. CDR1 MDHEN and CDR2 SYDVKM come from the germline V gene. The CDR3 reads CASRGTGGNEKLFF. The CDR3 nucleotides are TGTGCCAGCAGAGGGACAGGGGGCAATGAAAAACTGTTTTTT.

The chain employs TRBV18 and TRBJ2-7, with D possibly being TRBD2 (8 bases). V shed 6 bases and J shed 6 bases, with 21 bases lying between them. Germline CDR1 KGHSH, CDR2 LQKENI. The CDR3 is 15 amino acids. The DNA for the CDR3 is TGTGCCAGCTCCCCCCGGGAGGGGGCAGGAAGCGAGCAGTACTTC. Its protein product is CASSPREGAGSEQYF.

V and J are TRBV6-1 and TRBJ2-7; TRBD1 aligns across 7 bases. CDR1 and CDR2 (germline): MNHNS, SASEGT. The CDR3 is made up of 15 amino acids. The J segment lost 3 bases and the V segment lost 7 bases, leaving 12 bases of the junction unmatched. DNA for the CDR3: TGTGCCAGCACATTCGTAACCGGGACAGTCTACGAGCAGTACTTC. Its translation is CASTFVTGTVYEQYF.

The chain's CDR3 is CASSVTGLYGYTF. The CDR3 nucleotides read TGTGCCAGCAGTGTAACAGGACTCTATGGCTACACCTTC. The chain recombines TRBV2 with TRBJ1-2; maybe TRBD1 (5 bases). The ends were cut back, 4 bases at V and 4 bases at J, with 10 bases in the middle. The CDR3 has 13 residues. CDR1 is SNHLY and CDR2 is FYNNEI in the germline V gene.

This sequence joins TRBV5-1 and TRBJ2-7; TRBD2 aligns across 10 bases. J was trimmed by 2 bases and V by 4 bases; bases with no gene match: 6. Per germline, CDR1 SGHRS and CDR2 YFSETQ. This CDR3 contains 15 residues. The chain's CDR3 is CASSETSGAAYEQYF. The DNA for the CDR3 is TGCGCCAGCAGCGAAACTAGCGGGGCCGCCTACGAGCAGTACTTC.

CDR3 in amino acids: CASSLGGGPYEQYF. The CDR3 nucleotides read TGTGCCAGCAGCTTGGGCGGGGGGCCTTACGAGCAGTACTTC. V usage is TRBV11-2 and J usage is TRBJ2-7; 8 bases are shared with TRBD2. J gave up 4 bases and V 3 bases, and 5 bases lay outside the gene matches. CDR3 length equals 14 residues. Looked up from germline, CDR1 is SGHAT and CDR2 is FQNNGV.

The V gene is TRBV5-5, the J gene TRBJ2-3; 14 bases are a match to TRBD2. J gave up 3 bases and V 3 bases, and 3 bases lay outside the gene matches. This CDR3 has 16 residues. Per germline, CDR1 SGHKS and CDR2 YYEKEE (reference sequence). For the CDR3, the DNA is TGTGCCAGCAGCTGGGGACTAGCGGGAGAAACAGATACGCAGTATTTT. It codes for CASSWGLAGETDTQYF.

The chain employs TRBV7-2 and TRBJ1-6; maybe TRBD1 (6 bases). The CDR3 extends over 17 amino acids. Trimming removed 2 bases at V and 7 bases at J, with 18 bases between. Germline CDR1 SGHTA, CDR2 FQGNSA. CDR3 sequence reads: CASSLSFYRAPNSPLHF. As DNA, the CDR3 is TGTGCCAGCAGCTTAAGCTTCTACAGGGCACCGAATTCACCCCTCCACTTT.

The chain has TRBV6-5 and TRBJ2-1; 10 positions agree with TRBD2. The CDR3 totals 14 residues. V trimming: 5 bases; J trimming: 5 bases; junction bases outside the gene matches: 3. CDR1 is MNHEY, CDR2 SVGAGI, per germline. The CDR3 region is CASSTSGAHNEQFF. CDR3 nucleotides: TGTGCCAGCAGTACTAGCGGGGCTCACAATGAGCAGTTCTTC.

The chain is built from TRBV7-8 and TRBJ1-5; 8 nucleotides match TRBD1. J gave up 2 bases and V 4 bases, and 4 bases lay outside the gene matches. This CDR3 comprises 15 residues. Germline V gene data show CDR1 as SGHVS and CDR2 as FQNEAQ. CDR3 region: CASSYDRGGNQPQHF. DNA of the CDR3: TGTGCCAGCAGCTATGACAGGGGAGGCAATCAGCCCCAGCATTTT.

The rearrangement uses TRBV4-1 and TRBJ2-7; D unclear. Germline values: CDR1 MGHRA, CDR2 YSYEKL. This CDR3 contains 14 residues. Trimming shortened V by 0 bases and J by 6 bases, and 12 bases separated the two germline ends. Here the CDR3 reads CASSQDPTNREQYF. The CDR3, as DNA: TGCGCCAGCAGCCAAGATCCGACGAATCGCGAGCAGTACTTC.

The chain uses TRBV7-9 and TRBJ2-4; D is perhaps TRBD2 (5 bases). V lost 5 bases to trimming and J lost 9 bases, with 14 bases between them. In germline, CDR1 is SEHNR, CDR2 FQNEAQ (reference sequence). The CDR3 runs 13 residues. CDR3 sequence reads: CASSVGLTAIQYF. In DNA form, the CDR3 reads TGTGCCAGCAGCGTCGGACTGACGGCCATTCAGTACTTC.

The chain combines TRBV28 with TRBJ1-1, with D possibly being TRBD1 (6 bases). Trimming cost V 2 bases and J 0 bases, with 13 bases left between them. CDR3 size: 16 residues. The germline V gene has CDR1 MDHEN and CDR2 SYDVKM. The CDR3 loop reads CASSLGGAHMNTEAFF. CDR3 sequence (DNA): TGTGCCAGCAGTTTAGGGGGGGCTCACATGAACACTGAAGCTTTCTTT.

V is TRBV7-9 and J is TRBJ2-5, with a weak D call TRBD1 (5 bases). The end of the DNA aligns better with TRBJ2-7, so the J call may be wrong. Germline assignment: CDR1 SEHNR and CDR2 FQNEAQ (reference sequence). The length of the CDR3 is 15 residues. CDR3 DNA: TGTGCCAGCAGCCCTTTGGGGCAGGCCTCCTACGAGCAGTACTTC. The encoded protein is CASSPLGQASYEQYF.

This clone was seen a handful of times. This chain uses TRBV30 with TRBJ2-5; 10 bases map to TRBD2. Germline V gene lookup returns CDR1 GTSNPN and CDR2 SVGIG (reference sequence). The J segment lost 5 bases and the V segment lost 1 base, leaving 7 bases of the junction unmatched. The CDR3 spans 15 residues. The CDR3 loop reads CAWSGTAGGGETQYF. The CDR3 DNA sequence: TGTGCCTGGAGTGGCACAGCGGGAGGGGGGGAGACCCAGTACTTC.

The rearrangement links TRBV10-2 to TRBJ2-1; D remains unclear. The CDR3 sequence is 14 residues long. Germline values: CDR1 WSHSY, CDR2 SAAADI. Trimming pared 7 bases from V and 2 bases from J, leaving 12 bases between. In DNA form, the CDR3 reads TGCGCCAGCACCGAGGACCGAGCCTACAATGAGCAGTTCTTC. Translated, it gives CASTEDRAYNEQFF.

The gene calls are TRBV9 and TRBJ2-3, with 7 bases lining up with TRBD1. Germline-derived CDR1 and CDR2 are SGDLS and YYNGEE. This CDR3 is 17 amino acids long. V was pared by 3 bases and J by 4 bases, with 14 bases of the junction left unmatched. The chain's CDR3 is CASSASIYGTAPDTQYF. The CDR3 DNA follows: TGTGCCAGCAGCGCGTCGATTTATGGGACAGCCCCAGATACGCAGTATTTT. Full variable domain (missing parts from reference TRBV9 and TRBJ2-3): DSGVTQTPKHLITATGQRVTLRCSPRSGDLSVYWYQQSLDQGLQFLIQYYNGEERAKGNILERFSAQQFPDLHSELNLSSLELGDSALYFCASSASIYGTAPDTQYFGPGTRLTVL.

The chain carries TRBV7-3 and TRBJ2-2, with a weak D call TRBD1 (6 bases). The CDR3 is 15 residues long. The V end lost 2 bases, the J end lost 0 bases, and 7 bases lay between the germline ends. Germline lookup yields CDR1 SGHTA and CDR2 FQGTGA. The CDR3, as DNA: TGTGCCAGCAGCTTAGCAGGGGCGAACACCGGGGAGCTGTTTTTT. Translating it yields CASSLAGANTGELFF.

CDR3 DNA sequence: TGTGCCAGCAGCTTCGAAATGAACACTGAAGCTTTCTTT. Its translation is CASSFEMNTEAFF. The J gene is TRBJ1-1, the V gene TRBV7-9; no definite D call. Germline loops: CDR1 SEHNR, CDR2 FQNEAQ (reference sequence). The CDR3 totals 13 residues. The ends were cut back, 3 bases at V and 0 bases at J, with 5 bases in the middle. The full variable domain, completed using reference TRBV7-9 and TRBJ1-1, is DTGVSQNPRHKITKRGQNVTFRCDPISEHNRLYWYRQTLGQGPEFLTYFQNEAQLEKSRLLSDRFSAERPKGSFSTLEIQRTEQGDSAMYLCASSFEMNTEAFFGQGTRLTVV.

This clone was seen once. The CDR3 DNA follows: TGTGCCAGCACCCAGGGGGTAAGCGGCTACACCTTC. Its protein is CASTQGVSGYTF. V usage is TRBV28 and J usage is TRBJ1-2, with 7 bases that match TRBD1. This CDR3 is built from 12 residues. V lost 7 bases and J lost 8; bases outside the gene matches: 7. The V gene's germline CDR1 is MDHEN and CDR2 SYDVKM.

This clone was found once. The CDR3 is CASSLVGEGATTEAFF. The CDR3 coding sequence is TGTGCCAGCAGCTTAGTGGGGGAGGGGGCGACCACTGAAGCTTTCTTT. The gene calls are TRBV13 and TRBJ1-1, with 7 bases matching TRBD1. After removal of 1 base from V and 4 bases from J, the junction contained 9 bases not matched to a gene. The germline gives CDR1 PRHDT, CDR2 FYEKMQ (reference sequence). The CDR3 is 16 residues long.

V and J are TRBV5-1 and TRBJ2-2; TRBD2 agrees at 14 bases. From germline, CDR1 is SGHRS and CDR2 YFSETQ. Unmatched junction bases numbered 6, after V lost 4 bases and J lost 1 base. The CDR3 runs to 18 residues. CDR3 amino acids: CASSQGLAGAQNTGELFF. DNA for the CDR3: TGCGCCAGCAGCCAGGGACTAGCGGGGGCCCAGAACACCGGGGAGCTGTTTTTT.

The gene calls are TRBV11-3 and TRBJ2-3, with D perhaps TRBD1 or TRBD2 (5 bases each). The CDR3 covers 15 residues. V was clipped by 5 bases and J by 0 bases, with 12 bases between them. CDR1 SGHNT and CDR2 YENEEA come from the germline V gene. The DNA of the CDR3 is TGTGCCAGCAGCCCCGGGGCATCTAGCACAGATACGCAGTATTTT. Its translation: CASSPGASSTDTQYF.

J is TRBJ2-3 and V is TRBV7-2, with TRBD2 identical over 12 bases. The junction had 8 bases not matched to a gene; V was cut back by 5 bases and J by 5 bases. The CDR3 runs 16 residues. The germline V gene has CDR1 SGHTA and CDR2 FQGNSA. The CDR3 nucleotides read TGTGCCAGCAGCCCCACGACTAGCGGGGGTCAAGATACGCAGTATTTT. This translates into CASSPTTSGGQDTQYF.

This sequence joins TRBV9 and TRBJ2-2, with 7 nucleotides matching TRBD1. V was clipped by 3 bases and J by 4 bases; unmatched bases: 6. In germline, CDR1 is SGDLS, CDR2 YYNGEE. The CDR3 loop spans 15 amino acids. The CDR3 nucleotides read TGTGCCAGCAGCGCCTCGACAGGGCTCACCGGGGAGCTGTTTTTT. Protein sequence: CASSASTGLTGELFF.

A single count supports this clone. The gene calls are TRBV7-8 and TRBJ2-5, with 8 bases aligning to TRBD2. V lost 1 base, J lost 5 bases, and 12 bases stayed unmatched. From germline, CDR1 is SGHVS and CDR2 FQNEAQ. This CDR3 contains 17 residues. DNA of the CDR3: TGTGCCAGCAGCTTAGTAGGGACTAGTCGTTTAAAGGAGACCCAGTACTTC. Amino acid sequence: CASSLVGTSRLKETQYF.

This clone was observed a single time. The rearrangement links TRBV7-8 to TRBJ1-2; 8 bases align to TRBD1. The junction had 6 bases not matched to a gene; V was cut back by 5 bases and J by 4 bases. Per germline, CDR1 SGHVS and CDR2 FQNEAQ. The CDR3 runs to 14 residues. CDR3 in amino acids: CASSHQGAGYGYTF. CDR3 coding DNA: TGTGCCAGCAGCCATCAGGGGGCTGGCTATGGCTACACCTTC.

This chain links TRBV6-6 with TRBJ2-7, with D tentatively TRBD2 (5 bases). Trimming removed 0 bases at V and 3 bases at J, with 15 bases between. The germline CDR1 and CDR2 sequences are MNHNY and SVGAGI (reference sequence). CDR3 length equals 16 residues. CDR3 region: CASSYSRADSGYEQYF. The CDR3 region has the DNA TGTGCCAGCAGTTACTCGCGGGCAGACTCGGGCTACGAGCAGTACTTC.

The chain has TRBV19 and TRBJ2-2; the match to TRBD1 covers 9 bases. This CDR3 comprises 14 residues. The trim removed 11 bases at V and 0 bases at J, leaving 4 bases unmatched. CDR1 is LNHDA and CDR2 is SQIVND in the germline V gene (reference sequence). The CDR3 loop is CAATGGANTGELFF. For the CDR3, the DNA is TGTGCCGCTACAGGGGGCGCGAACACCGGGGAGCTGTTTTTT. Looking up the rest from reference TRBV19 and TRBJ2-2 gives the full variable domain: DGGITQSPKYLFRKEGQNVTLSCEQNLNHDAMYWYRQDPGQGLRLIYYSQIVNDFQKGDIAEGYSVSREKKESFPLTVTSAQKNPTAFYLCAATGGANTGELFFGEGSRLTVL.